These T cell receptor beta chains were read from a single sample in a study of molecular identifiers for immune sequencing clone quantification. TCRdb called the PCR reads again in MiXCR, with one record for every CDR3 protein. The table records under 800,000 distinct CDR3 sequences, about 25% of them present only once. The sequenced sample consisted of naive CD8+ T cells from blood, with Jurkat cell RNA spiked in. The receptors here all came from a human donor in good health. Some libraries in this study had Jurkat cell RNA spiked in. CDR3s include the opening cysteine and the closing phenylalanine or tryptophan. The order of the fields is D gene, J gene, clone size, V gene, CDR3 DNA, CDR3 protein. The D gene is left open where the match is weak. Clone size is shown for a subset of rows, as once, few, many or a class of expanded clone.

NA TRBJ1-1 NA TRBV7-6 TGTGCCAGCGGCCGTGCGGGGGGCATGAACACTGAAGCTTTCTTT CASGRAGGMNTEAFF
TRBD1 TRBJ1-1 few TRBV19 TGTGCCAGTGTTGACAGGGGATTGAACACTGAAGCTTTCTTT CASVDRGLNTEAFF
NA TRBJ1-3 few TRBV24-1 TGTGCCACCAGTGATGCAACCGGGACGGAGGGAAACACCATATATTTT CATSDATGTEGNTIYF
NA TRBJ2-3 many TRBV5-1 TGCGCCAGCAGCTCGGAAGGGTACGGGATGGTAGCGGCAGATACGCAGTATTTT CASSSEGYGMVAADTQYF
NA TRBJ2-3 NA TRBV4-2 TGTGCCAGCAGCCCGAGGGTGGGGGCGCCGCTCACAGATACGCAGTATTTT CASSPRVGAPLTDTQYF
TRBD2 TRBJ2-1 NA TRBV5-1 TGCGCCAGCAGCTCCGATGGGACTAGCGGGAGCGCCAATGAGCAGTTCTTC CASSSDGTSGSANEQFF
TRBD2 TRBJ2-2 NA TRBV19 TGTGCCAGTAGTATACTCCGAGCGGGAGAAGTGGATAGGACCGGGGAGCTGTTTTTT CASSILRAGEVDRTGELFF
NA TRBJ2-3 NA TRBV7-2 TGTGCCAGCAGCCCCTTCCCTTCTGGCGATACGCAGTATTTT CASSPFPSGDTQYF
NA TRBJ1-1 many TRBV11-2 TGTGCCAGCAGCCCAGGGCGGGGAGCTGAAGCTTTCTTT CASSPGRGAEAFF
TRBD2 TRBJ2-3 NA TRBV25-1 TGTGCCAGCAGTGAAAATAGCGGGCGGACCACAGATACGCAGTATTTT CASSENSGRTTDTQYF
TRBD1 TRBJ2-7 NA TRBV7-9 TGTGCCAGCAGCTTTACCGGACAGGAGACCTACGAGCAGTACTTC CASSFTGQETYEQYF
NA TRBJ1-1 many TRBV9 TGTGCCAGCAGCGCATGGGACGGCGATGAAGCTTTCTTT CASSAWDGDEAFF
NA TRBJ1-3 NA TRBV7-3 TGTGCCAGCAGCCCCCACCCGGGGGAAGGAATCACCATATATTTT CASSPHPGEGITIYF
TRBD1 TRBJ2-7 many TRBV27 TGTGCCAGCAGTTTAGCGCAGGGGGCCTACGAGCAGTACTTC CASSLAQGAYEQYF
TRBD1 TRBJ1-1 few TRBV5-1 TGCGCCGGCAGCTTCCATGGGACAGGGAGGTACACTGAAGCTTTCTTT CAGSFHGTGRYTEAFF
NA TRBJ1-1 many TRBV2 TGTGCCAGCAGAGCCGCGACCGGAAGCACTGAAGCTTTCTTT CASRAATGSTEAFF
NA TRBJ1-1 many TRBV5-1 TGCGCCAGCAGCTTGGGTGAGAGAACTTTGAACACTGAAGCTTTCTTT CASSLGERTLNTEAFF
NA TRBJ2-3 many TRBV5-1 TGCGCCAGCAGCTCCCGAGGGGGGGGCGGCACAGATACGCAGTATTTT CASSSRGGGGTDTQYF
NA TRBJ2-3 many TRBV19 TGTGCCAGTAGTATTGACGCAGCCACAGATACGCAGTATTTT CASSIDAATDTQYF
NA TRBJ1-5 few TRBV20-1 TGCAGTGCTAGATCCGTAGTAACGGGGGGTTATAGCAATCAGCCCCAGCATTTT CSARSVVTGGYSNQPQHF
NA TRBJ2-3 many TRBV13 TGTGCCAGCAGCTCGGGAGACGGCGGGAAGGCCACAGATACGCAGTATTTT CASSSGDGGKATDTQYF
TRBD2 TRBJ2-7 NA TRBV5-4 TGTGCCAGCAGCACTGGGACTAGTGTGTTTGGAGAGCAGTACTTC CASSTGTSVFGEQYF
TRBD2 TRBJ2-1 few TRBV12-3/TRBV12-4 TGTGCCAGCAGTTTTGGGACTAGCGGGAGGGTGAGCTCCTACAATGAGCAGTTCTTC CASSFGTSGRVSSYNEQFF
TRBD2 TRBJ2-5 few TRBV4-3 TGCGCCAGCAGCCGAGATCTACCGCTAGCGGGAGGGTCAGTGGCCCAGTACTTC CASSRDLPLAGGSVAQYF
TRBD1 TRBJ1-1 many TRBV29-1 TGCAGCGTCCGGGACAGCCTGCTAGCTTTCTTT CSVRDSLLAFF
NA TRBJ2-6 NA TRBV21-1 TGTGCCAGCAGCAAAAGGGGACAGGCCTCTTGGAACGTCCTGACTTTC CASSKRGQASWNVLTF
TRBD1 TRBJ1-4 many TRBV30 TGTGCCTGGAGTCCAGGGGGGACCGATGAAAAACTGTTTTTT CAWSPGGTDEKLFF
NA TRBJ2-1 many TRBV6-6 TGTGCCAGCAGTTATTATGAGAGCGATGAGCAGTTCTTC CASSYYESDEQFF
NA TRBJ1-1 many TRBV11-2 TGTGCCAGCAGCTTAGCCGCCTACACTGAAGCTTTCTTT CASSLAAYTEAFF
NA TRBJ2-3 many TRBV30 TGTGCCTGGAGCCCAACAGGGATTACGCAGTATTTT CAWSPTGITQYF
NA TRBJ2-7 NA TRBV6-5 TGTGCCAGCAGTTACGGTCGGACCGAGCAGTACTTC CASSYGRTEQYF
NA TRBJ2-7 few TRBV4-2 TGTGCCAGCAGCCGGGAGGGGGACAGTTTGGAGCAGTACTTC CASSREGDSLEQYF
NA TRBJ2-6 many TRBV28 TGTGCCAGCAGTAACCCCTGGGGGGAGTCTGGGGCCAACGTCCTGACTTTC CASSNPWGESGANVLTF
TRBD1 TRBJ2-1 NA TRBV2 TGTGCCAGAGACCGGGACAGCTCCTACAATGAGCAGTTCTTC CARDRDSSYNEQFF
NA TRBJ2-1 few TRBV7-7 TGTGCCAGCAGCCCGAGCGCCAGGGGCCACCGTGAGCAGTTCTTC CASSPSARGHREQFF
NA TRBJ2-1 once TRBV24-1 TGTGCCACCAGTGATACTGCCAATGAGCAGTTCTTC CATSDTANEQFF
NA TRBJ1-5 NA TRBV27 TGTGCCAGCAGTATTTTTGAGAATCAGCCCCAGCATTTT CASSIFENQPQHF
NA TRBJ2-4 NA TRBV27 TGTGCCAGCAGTCCATTAGGCGGAAAACTAGCCAAAAACATTCAGTACTTC CASSPLGGKLAKNIQYF
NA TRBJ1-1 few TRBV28 TGTGCCAGCAGTAAGACAGTGCGCACTGAAGCTTTCTTT CASSKTVRTEAFF
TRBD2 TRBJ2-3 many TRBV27 TGTGCCAGCACCCCACTTTCGAGCGGGGGGGCTGGAGGCACAGATACGCAGTATTTT CASTPLSSGGAGGTDTQYF
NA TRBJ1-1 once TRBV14 TGTGTCAGCAGCCAAGATACGGGCTTTGGAGCTTTCTTT CVSSQDTGFGAFF
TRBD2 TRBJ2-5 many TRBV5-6 TGTGCCAGCAGCCTGAGGACTAGGGGCGGTAGAGAGACCCAGTACTTC CASSLRTRGGRETQYF
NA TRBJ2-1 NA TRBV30 TGTGCCTGGAGTGTAGTTGACGATGAGCAGTTCTTC CAWSVVDDEQFF
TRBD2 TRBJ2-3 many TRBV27 TGTGCCAGCAGTTTATTCGAGCGGGGGGGAGTAGTAGATACGCAGTATTTT CASSLFERGGVVDTQYF
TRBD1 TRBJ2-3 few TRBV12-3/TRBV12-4 TGTGCCAGCAGTTCCACCGGGACAGGGCCAGATACGCAGTATTTT CASSSTGTGPDTQYF
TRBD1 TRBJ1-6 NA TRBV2 TGTGCCAGCGTAACGGGACAGCAGAATAATTCACCCCTCCACTTT CASVTGQQNNSPLHF
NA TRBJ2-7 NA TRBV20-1 TGCAGTGCTAGCCGGGGGAACTACGAGCAGTACTTC CSASRGNYEQYF
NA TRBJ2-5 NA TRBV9 TGTGCCAGCAGCGTAGGGGTCCGGGACAACCAAGAGACCCAGTACTTC CASSVGVRDNQETQYF
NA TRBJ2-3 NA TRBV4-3 TGCGCCAGCAGCCAAGACGGCCCCCCAGCCAGCACAGATACGCAGTATTTT CASSQDGPPASTDTQYF
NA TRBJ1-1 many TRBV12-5 TGTGCTAGTGGTTTGGGGGATCTGAACACTGAAGCTTTCTTT CASGLGDLNTEAFF
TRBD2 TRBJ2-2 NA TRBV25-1 TGTGCCAGCAGCACACCCCCCCGGGTAGCGGGAGGGCCCGGGAAGCTGTTTTTT CASSTPPRVAGGPGKLFF
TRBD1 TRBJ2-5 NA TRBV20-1 TGCAGCGGGACAGTTACCCAAGAGACCCAGTACTTC CSGTVTQETQYF
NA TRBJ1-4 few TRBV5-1 TGCGCCAGCAGCTGGGGTTGGAGGAAGGGGGCTAATGAAAAACTGTTTTTT CASSWGWRKGANEKLFF
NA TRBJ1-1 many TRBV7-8 TGTGCCAGCAGCTTAGGGAATAACATGAACACTGAAGCTTTCTTT CASSLGNNMNTEAFF
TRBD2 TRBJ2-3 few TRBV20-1 TGCAGTGCTAGAGATTCCGCTAGCGGGGGCCGGGTTTTGTGGACAGATACGCAGTATTTT CSARDSASGGRVLWTDTQYF
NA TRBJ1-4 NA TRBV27 TGTGCCCGCGGTTTTGGACGGGCCGGGGATGAAAAACTGTTTTTT CARGFGRAGDEKLFF
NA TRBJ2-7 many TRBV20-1 TGCAGTGCCTACCCGGGCCTCGAGCAGTACTTC CSAYPGLEQYF
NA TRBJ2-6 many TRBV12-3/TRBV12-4 TGTGCCAGCAGTTTTCCAGCCGGGGCCAACGTCCTGACTTTC CASSFPAGANVLTF
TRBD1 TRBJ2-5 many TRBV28 TGTGCCAGCAGTCCGACAGGGTCAGGTATCGCCCAGTACTTC CASSPTGSGIAQYF
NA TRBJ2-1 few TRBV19 TGTGCCAGTAGTATGGGACTCGACAATGAGCAGTTCTTC CASSMGLDNEQFF